The clone carrying this TCR beta chain occurred once. Its antigen is still unknown. These data originate in a study of cytotoxic CD8 clonotypes in ibrutinib-treated CLL. Regarding the study as a whole: Treatment left the uncommon public clonotypes either contracted or stable in frequency.

The method was immunoSEQ multiplex PCR; TCRdb's version includes in-frame clones alone and lacks a portion of them. This sample has approximately 100,000 clones, with about 72% found just once. Trimming shortened V by 4 bases and J by 5 bases, and 14 bases separated the two germline ends. The germline gives CDR1 GTSNPN, CDR2 SVGIG (reference sequence). The CDR3 is made up of 13 amino acids. Library input was about 2.2 micrograms of DNA from cryopreserved PBMCs. This material consisted of PBMCs, taken after 12 months of ibrutinib treatment. The chain couples TRBV30 to TRBJ1-1, with a possible D match to TRBD1 (6 bases). The TCR was taken from a human donor with chronic lymphocytic leukemia. The CDR3 sequence: CAWNLQGVTEAFF. CDR3 DNA: TGTGCCTGGAATCTACAGGGAGTTACTGAAGCTTTCTTT.